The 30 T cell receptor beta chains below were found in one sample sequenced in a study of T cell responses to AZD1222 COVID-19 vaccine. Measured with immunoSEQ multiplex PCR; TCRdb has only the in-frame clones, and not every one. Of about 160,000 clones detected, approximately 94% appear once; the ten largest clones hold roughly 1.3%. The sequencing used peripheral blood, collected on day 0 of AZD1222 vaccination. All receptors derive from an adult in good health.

CDR3 in DNA: TGTGCCAGCAGCAGGGGCCTACTCAGAGCCGGGGAGCTGTTTTTT. Translating gives CASSRGLLRAGELFF. This chain links TRBV5-4 with TRBJ2-2, with D maybe TRBD1 (5 bases). Trimming cost V 4 bases and J 6 bases, with 16 bases left between them. The germline V gene encodes CDR1 SGHNT and CDR2 YYREEE (reference sequence). The CDR3 spans 15 residues.

The CDR3 is CASSQRTSGGNEQFF. The CDR3 nucleotides are TGTGCCAGCAGCCAACGGACTAGCGGGGGTAATGAGCAGTTCTTC. This chain uses TRBV7-6 with TRBJ2-1; 13 nucleotides match TRBD2. Looked up from germline, CDR1 is SGHVS and CDR2 is FNYEAQ. This CDR3 region has 15 residues. The junction had 5 bases not matched to a gene; V was cut back by 5 bases and J by 7 bases.

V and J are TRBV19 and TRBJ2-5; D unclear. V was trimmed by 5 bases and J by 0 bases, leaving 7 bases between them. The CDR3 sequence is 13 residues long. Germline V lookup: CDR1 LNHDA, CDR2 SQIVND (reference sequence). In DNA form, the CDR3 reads TGTGCCAGTAGTCGAGCGTACCAAGAGACCCAGTACTTC. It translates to CASSRAYQETQYF.

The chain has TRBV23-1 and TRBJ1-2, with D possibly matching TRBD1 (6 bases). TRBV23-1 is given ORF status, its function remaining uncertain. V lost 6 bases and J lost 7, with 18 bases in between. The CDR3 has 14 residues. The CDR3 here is CASRLPGAPLGYTF. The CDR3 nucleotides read TGCGCCAGCAGACTTCCAGGGGCACCGCTTGGCTACACCTTC.

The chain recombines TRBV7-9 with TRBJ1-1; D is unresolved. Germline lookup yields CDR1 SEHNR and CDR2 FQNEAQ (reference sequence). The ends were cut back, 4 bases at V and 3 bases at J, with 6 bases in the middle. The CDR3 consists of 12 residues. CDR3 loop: CASSYHDTEAFF. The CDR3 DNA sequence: TGTGCCAGCAGCTACCACGACACTGAAGCTTTCTTT.

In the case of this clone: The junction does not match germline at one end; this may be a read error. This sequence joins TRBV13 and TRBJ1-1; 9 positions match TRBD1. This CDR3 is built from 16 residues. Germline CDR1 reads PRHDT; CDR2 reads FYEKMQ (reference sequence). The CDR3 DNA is TGTGCCAGCAGCCTAGGGACAGGGCTACTTAACGCTGAAGCTTTCTTT. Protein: CASSLGTGLLNAEAFF. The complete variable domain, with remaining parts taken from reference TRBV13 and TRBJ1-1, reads AAGVIQSPRHLIKEKRETATLKCYPIPRHDTVYWYQQGPGQDPQFLISFYEKMQSDKGSIPDRFSAQQFSDYHSELNMSSLELGDSALYFCASSLGTGLLNAEAFFGQGTRLTVV.

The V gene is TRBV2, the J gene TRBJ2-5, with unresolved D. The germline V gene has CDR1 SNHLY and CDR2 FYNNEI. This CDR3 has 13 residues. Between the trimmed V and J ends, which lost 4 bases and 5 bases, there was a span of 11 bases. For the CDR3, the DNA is TGTGCCAGCAGTGTAGTTAACGGGGAGACCCAGTACTTC. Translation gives CASSVVNGETQYF.

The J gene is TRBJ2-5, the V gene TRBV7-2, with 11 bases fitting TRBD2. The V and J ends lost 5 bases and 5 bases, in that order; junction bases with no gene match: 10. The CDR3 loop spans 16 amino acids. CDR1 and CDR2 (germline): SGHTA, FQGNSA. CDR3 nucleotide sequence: TGTGCCAGCAGCCAACACTTACTAGCGGGAGTTGAGACCCAGTACTTC. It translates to CASSQHLLAGVETQYF.

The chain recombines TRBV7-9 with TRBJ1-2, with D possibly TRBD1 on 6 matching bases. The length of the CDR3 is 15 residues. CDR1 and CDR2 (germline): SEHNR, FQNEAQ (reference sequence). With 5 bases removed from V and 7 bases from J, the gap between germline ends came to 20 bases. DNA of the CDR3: TGTGCCAGCAGCCCAATGGGAGATGGGGGCGGTGGCTACACCTTC. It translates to CASSPMGDGGGGYTF.

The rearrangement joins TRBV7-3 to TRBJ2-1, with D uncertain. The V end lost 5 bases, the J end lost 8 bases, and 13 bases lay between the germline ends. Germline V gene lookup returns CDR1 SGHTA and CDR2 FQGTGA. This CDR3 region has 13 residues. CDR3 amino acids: CASSPSARHEQFF. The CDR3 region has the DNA TGTGCCAGCAGCCCCTCAGCCCGCCATGAGCAGTTCTTC. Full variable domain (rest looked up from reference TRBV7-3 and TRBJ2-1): GAGVSQTPSNKVTEKGKYVELRCDPISGHTALYWYRQSLGQGPEFLIYFQGTGAADDSGLPNDRFFAVRPEGSVSTLKIQRTERGDSAVYLCASSPSARHEQFFGPGTRLTVL.

This CDR3 reads CASSLEGGRRETQYF. CDR3 bases: TGCGCCAGCAGCTTGGAAGGGGGGCGCCGGGAGACCCAGTACTTC. The chain has TRBV5-1 and TRBJ2-5, with D perhaps assigned TRBD1 or TRBD2 (6 bases each). The CDR3 totals 15 residues. Germline CDR1 SGHRS, CDR2 YFSETQ. Trimming shortened V by 0 bases and J by 5 bases, and 14 bases separated the two germline ends.

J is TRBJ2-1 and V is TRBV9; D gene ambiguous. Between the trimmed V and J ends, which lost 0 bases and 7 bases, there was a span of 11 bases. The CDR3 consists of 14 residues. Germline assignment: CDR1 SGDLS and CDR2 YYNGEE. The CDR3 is CASSVGTERNEQFF. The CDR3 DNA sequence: TGTGCCAGCAGCGTAGGAACGGAGAGGAATGAGCAGTTCTTC.

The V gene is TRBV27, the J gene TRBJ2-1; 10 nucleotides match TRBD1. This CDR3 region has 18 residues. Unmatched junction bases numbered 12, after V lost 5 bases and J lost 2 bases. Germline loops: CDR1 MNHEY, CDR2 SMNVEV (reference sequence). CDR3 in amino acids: CASSLTSTGTGAYNEQFF. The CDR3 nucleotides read TGTGCCAGCAGTCTTACCTCCACCGGGACAGGGGCCTACAATGAGCAGTTCTTC.

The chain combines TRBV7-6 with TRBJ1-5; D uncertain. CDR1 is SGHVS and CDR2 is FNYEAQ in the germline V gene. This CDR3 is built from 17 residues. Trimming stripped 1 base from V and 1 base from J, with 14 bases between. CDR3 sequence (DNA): TGTGCCAGCAGCTTAGAAGATACGTTATTAAGCAATCAGCCCCAGCATTTT. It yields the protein CASSLEDTLLSNQPQHF.

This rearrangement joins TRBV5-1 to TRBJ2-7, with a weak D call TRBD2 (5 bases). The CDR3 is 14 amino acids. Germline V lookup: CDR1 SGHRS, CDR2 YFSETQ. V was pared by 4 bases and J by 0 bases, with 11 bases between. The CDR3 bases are TGCGCCAGCAGCGCTATGGCGGGCTCCTACGAGCAGTACGTC. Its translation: CASSAMAGSYEQYV.

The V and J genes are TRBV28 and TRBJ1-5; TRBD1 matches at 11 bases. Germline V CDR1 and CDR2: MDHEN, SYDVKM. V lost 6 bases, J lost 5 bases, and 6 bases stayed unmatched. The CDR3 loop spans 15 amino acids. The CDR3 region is CASSPRGQGDQPQHF. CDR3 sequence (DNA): TGTGCCAGCAGCCCACGGGGACAGGGGGATCAGCCCCAGCATTTT. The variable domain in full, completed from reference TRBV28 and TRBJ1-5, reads DVKVTQSSRYLVKRTGEKVFLECVQDMDHENMFWYRQDPGLGLRLIYFSYDVKMKEKGDIPEGYSVSREKKERFSLILESASTNQTSMYLCASSPRGQGDQPQHFGDGTRLSIL.

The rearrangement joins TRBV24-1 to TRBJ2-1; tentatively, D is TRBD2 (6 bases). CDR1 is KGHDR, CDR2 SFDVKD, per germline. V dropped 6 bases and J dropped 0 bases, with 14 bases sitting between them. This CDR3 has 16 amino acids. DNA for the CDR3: TGTGCCACCAGTCTCGCGGGGCCCAGCTCCTACAATGAGCAGTTCTTC. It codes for CATSLAGPSSYNEQFF.

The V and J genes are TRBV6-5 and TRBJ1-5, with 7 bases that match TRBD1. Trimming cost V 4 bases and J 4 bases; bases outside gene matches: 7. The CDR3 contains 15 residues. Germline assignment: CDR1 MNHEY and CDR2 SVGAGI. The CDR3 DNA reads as TGTGCCAGCAGTTCAGGGGGAACAAGGAATCAGCCCCAGCATTTT. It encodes CASSSGGTRNQPQHF.

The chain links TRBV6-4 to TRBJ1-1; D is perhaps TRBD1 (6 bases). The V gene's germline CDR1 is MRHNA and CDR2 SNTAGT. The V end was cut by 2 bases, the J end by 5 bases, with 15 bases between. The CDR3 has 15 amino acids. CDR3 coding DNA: TGTGCCAGCAGTGACCGGACAGACTATCCGACTGAAGCTTTCTTT. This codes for CASSDRTDYPTEAFF.

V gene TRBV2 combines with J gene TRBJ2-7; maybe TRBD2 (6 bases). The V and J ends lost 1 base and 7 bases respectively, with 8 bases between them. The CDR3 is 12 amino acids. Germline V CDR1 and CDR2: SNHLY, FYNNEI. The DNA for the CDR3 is TGTGCCAGCAGTGAAGGAGGGAGGGAGCAGTACGTC. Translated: CASSEGGREQYV.

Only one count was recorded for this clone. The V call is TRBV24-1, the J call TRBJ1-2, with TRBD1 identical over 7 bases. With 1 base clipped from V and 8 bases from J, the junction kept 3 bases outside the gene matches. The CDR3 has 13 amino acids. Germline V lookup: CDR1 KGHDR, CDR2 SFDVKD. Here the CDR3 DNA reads TGTGCCACCAGTGATTTACAGGGGACCGGCTACACCTTC. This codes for CATSDLQGTGYTF.

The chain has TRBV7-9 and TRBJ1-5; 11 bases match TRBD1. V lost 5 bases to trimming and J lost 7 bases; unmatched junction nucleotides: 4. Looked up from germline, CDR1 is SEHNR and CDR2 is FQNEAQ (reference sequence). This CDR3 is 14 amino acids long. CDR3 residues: CASSGQGAGQPQHF. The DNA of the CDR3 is TGTGCCAGCAGCGGACAGGGGGCCGGGCAGCCCCAGCATTTT.

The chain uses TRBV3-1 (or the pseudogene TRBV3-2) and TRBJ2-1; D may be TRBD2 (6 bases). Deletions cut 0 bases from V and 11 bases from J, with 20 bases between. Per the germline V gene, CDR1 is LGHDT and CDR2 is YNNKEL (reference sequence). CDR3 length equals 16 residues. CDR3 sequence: CASSQDWGDHETKQFF. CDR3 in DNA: TGTGCCAGCAGCCAAGACTGGGGGGACCACGAAACCAAGCAGTTCTTC.

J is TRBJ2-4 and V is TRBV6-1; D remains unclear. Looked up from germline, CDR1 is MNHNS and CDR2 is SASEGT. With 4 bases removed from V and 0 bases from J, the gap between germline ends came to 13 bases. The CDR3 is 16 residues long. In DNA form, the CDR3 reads TGTGCCAGCAGTGTCACGGGCCAGCTAGCCAAAAACATTCAGTACTTC. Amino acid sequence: CASSVTGQLAKNIQYF.

CDR3: CASSLPQLTDQETQYF. Here the CDR3 DNA reads TGTGCCAGCAGCTTACCCCAACTGACAGACCAAGAGACCCAGTACTTC. This chain uses TRBV7-9 with TRBJ2-5, with D possibly matching TRBD1 (5 bases). Looked up from germline, CDR1 is SEHNR and CDR2 is FQNEAQ (reference sequence). The CDR3 runs to 16 residues. Trimming cost V 2 bases and J 0 bases, with 13 bases left between them.

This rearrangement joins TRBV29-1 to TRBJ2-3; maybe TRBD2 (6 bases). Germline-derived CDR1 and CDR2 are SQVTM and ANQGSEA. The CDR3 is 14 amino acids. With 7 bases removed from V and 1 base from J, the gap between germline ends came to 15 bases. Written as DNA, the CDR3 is TGCAGCGCCGTACCGGGACTGGGCACAGATACGCAGTATTTT. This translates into CSAVPGLGTDTQYF.

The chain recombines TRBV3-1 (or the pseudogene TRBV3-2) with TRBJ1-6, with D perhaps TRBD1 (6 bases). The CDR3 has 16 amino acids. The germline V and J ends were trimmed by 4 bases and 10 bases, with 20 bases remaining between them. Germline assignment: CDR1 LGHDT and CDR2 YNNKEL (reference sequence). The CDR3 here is CASSPGLQGSGSPLHF. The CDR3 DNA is TGTGCCAGCAGCCCGGGGTTACAGGGCTCTGGGTCACCCCTCCACTTT.

The CDR3 here is CASSLDRGVEAFF. The CDR3, as DNA: TGTGCCAGCAGTTTAGACCGAGGGGTTGAAGCTTTCTTT. The rearrangement links TRBV12-3 or TRBV12-4 to TRBJ1-1; maybe TRBD1 (5 bases). V was cut by 1 base and J by 7 bases, with 10 bases left in between. The length of the CDR3 is 13 residues.

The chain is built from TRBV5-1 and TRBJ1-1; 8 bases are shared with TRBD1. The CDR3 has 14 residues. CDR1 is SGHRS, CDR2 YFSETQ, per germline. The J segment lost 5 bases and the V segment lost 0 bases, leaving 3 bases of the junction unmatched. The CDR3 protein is CASSLAGQGTEAFF. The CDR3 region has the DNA TGCGCCAGCAGCTTGGCCGGACAGGGTACTGAAGCTTTCTTT.

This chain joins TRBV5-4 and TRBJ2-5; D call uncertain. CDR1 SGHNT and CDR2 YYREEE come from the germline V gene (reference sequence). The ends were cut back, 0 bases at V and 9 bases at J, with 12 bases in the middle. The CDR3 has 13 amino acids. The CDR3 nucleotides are TGTGCCAGCAGCTTGGCCGTGGGATTGTCCCAGTACTTC. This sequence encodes CASSLAVGLSQYF.